This TCR beta chain was found in a study of blood T cell repertoires in COVID-19. About the study: Spain, Italy and the United States supplied samples that represented acute and convalescent COVID-19. From T cells, B-cell-depleted T cells, or PBMCs came the material, which was cDNA or gDNA.

Authors' processing steps: Researchers report that nucleated cell counts were estimated from reference gene primer amplification. Data came from immunoSEQ multiplex PCR; TCRdb stores just in-frame clones and leaves some out. That table furnishes V, J and clone size, whereas the DNA furnished D and trimming. The sample has roughly 35,000 clones, about 81% seen once. This CDR3 contains 15 residues. The sample holds a few counts of this clone. Sequencing used peripheral blood. The TCR was taken from a man aged 80 or over with acute or convalescent COVID-19. The chain employs TRBV12-1 and TRBJ2-1; the D call in the table, TRBD1, was not verified against the DNA. TRBV12-1 is shown as a pseudogene. DNA for the CDR3: TGTGCCAGCAGCCCCCCCGGGACAACCTACAATGAGCAGTTCTTC. Its translation: CASSPPGTTYNEQFF.